The entry below describes one T cell receptor (beta chain). The junction departs from germline at one end; a sequencing error may be responsible. All sequencing subjects had displayed CD8+CD57+ cell expansion on flow cytometry. The TCR beta profiling, which covered VDJ combination and CDR3 sequence, was carried out using genomic DNA as the template. Each CDR3 protein gets one entry after TCRdb re-called the reads with MiXCR. Here the sample spans around 250,000 distinct CDR3 sequences, 82% being singletons. This entry comes from a study of CD8+CD57+ T cells in acquired aplastic anemia. This CDR3 spans 13 amino acids. Germline values: CDR1 SGHDN, CDR2 FVKESK.

This chain uses TRBV14 with TRBJ2-3, with D perhaps matching TRBD1 or TRBD2 (6 bases each). Sequenced: sorted CD4+, CD8+, or CD8+CD57+ T cells (not recorded which) from PBMCs. This receptor was obtained from a human donor with aplastic anemia. CDR3 DNA: TGTGCCAGCAGCGACGGGGGCACATACACGGAGCATTTT. Encoded protein: CASSDGGTYTEHF.